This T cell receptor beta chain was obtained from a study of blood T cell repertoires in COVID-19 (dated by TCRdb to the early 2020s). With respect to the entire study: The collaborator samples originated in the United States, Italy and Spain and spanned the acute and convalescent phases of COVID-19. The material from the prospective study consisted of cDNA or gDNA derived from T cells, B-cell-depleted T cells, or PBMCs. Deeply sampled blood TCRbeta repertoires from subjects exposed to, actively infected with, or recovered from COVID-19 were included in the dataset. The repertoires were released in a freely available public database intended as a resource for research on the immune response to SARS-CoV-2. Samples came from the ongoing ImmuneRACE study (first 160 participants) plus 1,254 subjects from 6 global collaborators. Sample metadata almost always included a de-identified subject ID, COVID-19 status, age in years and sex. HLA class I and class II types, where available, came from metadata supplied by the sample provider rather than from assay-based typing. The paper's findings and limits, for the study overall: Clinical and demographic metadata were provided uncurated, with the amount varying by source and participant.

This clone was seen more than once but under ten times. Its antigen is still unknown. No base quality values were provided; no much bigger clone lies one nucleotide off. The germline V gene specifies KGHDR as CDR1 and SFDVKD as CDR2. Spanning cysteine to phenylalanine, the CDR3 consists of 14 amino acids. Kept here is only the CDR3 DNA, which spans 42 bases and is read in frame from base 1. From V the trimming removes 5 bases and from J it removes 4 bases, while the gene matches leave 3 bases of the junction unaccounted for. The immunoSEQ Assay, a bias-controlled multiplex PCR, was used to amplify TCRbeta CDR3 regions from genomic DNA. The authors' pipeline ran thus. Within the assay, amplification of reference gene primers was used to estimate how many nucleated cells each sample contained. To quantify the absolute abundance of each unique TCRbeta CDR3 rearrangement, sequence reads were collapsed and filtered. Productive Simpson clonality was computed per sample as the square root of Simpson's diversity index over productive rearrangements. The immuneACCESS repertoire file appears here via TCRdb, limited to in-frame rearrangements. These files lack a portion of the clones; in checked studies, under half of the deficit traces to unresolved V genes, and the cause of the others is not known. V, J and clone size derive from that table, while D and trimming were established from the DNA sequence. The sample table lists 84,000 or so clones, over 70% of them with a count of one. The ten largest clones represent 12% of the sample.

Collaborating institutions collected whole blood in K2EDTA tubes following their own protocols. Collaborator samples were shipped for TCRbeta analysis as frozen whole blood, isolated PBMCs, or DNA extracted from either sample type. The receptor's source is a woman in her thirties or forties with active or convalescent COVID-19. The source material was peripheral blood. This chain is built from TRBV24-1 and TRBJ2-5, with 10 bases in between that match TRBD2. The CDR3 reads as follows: CATSGGTSVETQYF. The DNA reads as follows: TGTGCCACCAGTGGGGGGACTAGCGTAGAGACCCAGTACTTC.